The source of this T cell receptor (beta chain) is a study of T cell repertoires in cytomegalovirus infection. Study details: Public TCR beta signatures marked donors with CMV infection and the matching HLA. Overall study findings and caveats: Of the TCR beta families, the public ones yielded a cumulative frequency that identified carriers of CMV plus the relevant HLA. Dominating the ex vivo response were HLA-C-restricted CMV-specific TCR beta clonotypes.

CDR1 and CDR2 (germline): DFQATT, SNEGSKA (reference sequence). The CDR3 is made up of 13 amino acids. V lost 2 bases and J 2 bases, leaving 8 bases between the germline ends. To note about this clonotype: Its specificity is unknown.

TCRdb reprocessed the reads via MiXCR and lists one record per CDR3 protein. The sample lists about 450,000 distinct CDR3 sequences, 30% to 40% occurring once. The specimen was PBMCs. The receptor comes from a human donor in good health (CMV status not recorded). Some clones in this sample may be carry-over from other donors' samples. The chain is built from TRBV20-1 and TRBJ2-3, with a weak D call TRBD1 (6 bases). CDR3 sequence (DNA): TGCAGTGCTAGAAGGGGGAACACAGATACGCAGTATTTT. This sequence encodes CSARRGNTDTQYF.